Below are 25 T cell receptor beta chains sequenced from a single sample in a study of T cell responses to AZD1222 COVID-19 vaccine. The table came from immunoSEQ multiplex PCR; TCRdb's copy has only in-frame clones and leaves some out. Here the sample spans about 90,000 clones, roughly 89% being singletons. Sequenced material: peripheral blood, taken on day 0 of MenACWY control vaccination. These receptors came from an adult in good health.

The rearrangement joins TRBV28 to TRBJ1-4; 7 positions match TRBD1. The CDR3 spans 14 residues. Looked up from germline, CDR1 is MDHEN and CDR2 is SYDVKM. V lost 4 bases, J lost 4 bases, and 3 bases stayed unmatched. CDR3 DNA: TGTGCCAGCAGTTACGGGACAGTTAATGAAAAACTGTTTTTT. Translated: CASSYGTVNEKLFF.

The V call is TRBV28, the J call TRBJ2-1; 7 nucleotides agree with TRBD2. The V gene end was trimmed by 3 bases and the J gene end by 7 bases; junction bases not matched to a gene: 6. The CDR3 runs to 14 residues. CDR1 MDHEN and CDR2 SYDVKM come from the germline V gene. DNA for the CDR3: TGTGCCAGCAGTTTTCGGCGGGAGCGGAATGAGCAGTTCTTC. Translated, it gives CASSFRRERNEQFF.

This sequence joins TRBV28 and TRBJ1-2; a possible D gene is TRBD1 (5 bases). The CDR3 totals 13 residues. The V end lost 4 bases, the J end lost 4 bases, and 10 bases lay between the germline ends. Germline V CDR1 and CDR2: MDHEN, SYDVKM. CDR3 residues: CASSSRGPYGYTF. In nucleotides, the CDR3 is TGTGCCAGCAGTTCACGGGGACCCTATGGCTACACCTTC.

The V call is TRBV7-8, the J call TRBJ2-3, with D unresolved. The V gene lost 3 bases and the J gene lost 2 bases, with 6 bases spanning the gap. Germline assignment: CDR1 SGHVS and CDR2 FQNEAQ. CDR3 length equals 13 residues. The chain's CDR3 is CASSLVITDTQYF. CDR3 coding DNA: TGTGCCAGCAGCTTGGTGATCACAGATACGCAGTATTTT.

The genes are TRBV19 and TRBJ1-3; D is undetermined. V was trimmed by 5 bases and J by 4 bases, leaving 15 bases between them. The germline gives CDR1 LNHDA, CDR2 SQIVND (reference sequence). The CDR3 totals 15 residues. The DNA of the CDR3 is TGTGCCAGTAGTCAGAACCCAAGTGGAGGAAACACCATATATTTT. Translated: CASSQNPSGGNTIYF.

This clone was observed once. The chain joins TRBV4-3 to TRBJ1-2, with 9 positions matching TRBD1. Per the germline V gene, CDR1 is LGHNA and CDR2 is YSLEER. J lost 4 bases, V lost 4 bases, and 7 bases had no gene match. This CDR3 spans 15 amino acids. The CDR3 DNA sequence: TGCGCCAGCAGCCGAGTACAGGGGGCACTCTATGGCTACACCTTC. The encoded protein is CASSRVQGALYGYTF.

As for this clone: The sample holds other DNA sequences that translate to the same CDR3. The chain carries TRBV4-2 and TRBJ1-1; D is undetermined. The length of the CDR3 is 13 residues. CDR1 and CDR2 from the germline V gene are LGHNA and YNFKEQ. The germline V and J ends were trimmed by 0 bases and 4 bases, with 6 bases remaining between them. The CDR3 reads CASSQDLGTEAFF. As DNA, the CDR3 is TGTGCCAGCAGCCAAGATCTGGGCACTGAAGCTTTCTTT.

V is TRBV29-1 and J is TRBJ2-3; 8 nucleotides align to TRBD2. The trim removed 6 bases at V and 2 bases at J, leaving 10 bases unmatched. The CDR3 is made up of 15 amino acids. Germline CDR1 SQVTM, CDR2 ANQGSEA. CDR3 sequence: CSVGGTSSSTDTQYF. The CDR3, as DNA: TGCAGCGTAGGGGGGACTAGTTCGTCCACAGATACGCAGTATTTT.

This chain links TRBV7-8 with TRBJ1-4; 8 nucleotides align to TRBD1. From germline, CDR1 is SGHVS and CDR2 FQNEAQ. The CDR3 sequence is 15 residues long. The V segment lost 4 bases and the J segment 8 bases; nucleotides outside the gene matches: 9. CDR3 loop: CASSYARTGKEKLFF. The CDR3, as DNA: TGTGCCAGCAGCTACGCCAGGACAGGGAAAGAAAAACTGTTTTTT.

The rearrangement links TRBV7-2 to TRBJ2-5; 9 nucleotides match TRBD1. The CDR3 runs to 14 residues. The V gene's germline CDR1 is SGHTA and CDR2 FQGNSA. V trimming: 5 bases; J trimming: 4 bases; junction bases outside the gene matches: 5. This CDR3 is CASSTTGGLETQYF. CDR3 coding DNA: TGTGCCAGCAGCACTACAGGGGGCTTAGAGACCCAGTACTTC.

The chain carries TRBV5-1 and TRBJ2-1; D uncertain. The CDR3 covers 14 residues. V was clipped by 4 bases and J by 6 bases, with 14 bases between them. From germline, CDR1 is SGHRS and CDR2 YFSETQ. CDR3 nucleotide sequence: TGCGCCAGCAGCCTCGGAGAGTCGGTCAATGAGCAGTTCTTC. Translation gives CASSLGESVNEQFF.

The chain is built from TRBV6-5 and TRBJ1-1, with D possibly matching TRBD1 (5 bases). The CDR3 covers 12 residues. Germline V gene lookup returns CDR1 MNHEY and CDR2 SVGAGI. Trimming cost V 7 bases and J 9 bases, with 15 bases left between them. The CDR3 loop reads CASTDEGTKAFF. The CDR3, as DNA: TGTGCCAGCACCGACGAGGGGACCAAAGCTTTCTTT.

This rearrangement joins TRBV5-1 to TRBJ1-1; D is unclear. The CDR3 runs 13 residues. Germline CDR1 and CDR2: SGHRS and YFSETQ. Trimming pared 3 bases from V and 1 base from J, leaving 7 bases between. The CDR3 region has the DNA TGCGCCAGCAGCTCAGACGGGAACACTGAAGCTTTCTTT. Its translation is CASSSDGNTEAFF.

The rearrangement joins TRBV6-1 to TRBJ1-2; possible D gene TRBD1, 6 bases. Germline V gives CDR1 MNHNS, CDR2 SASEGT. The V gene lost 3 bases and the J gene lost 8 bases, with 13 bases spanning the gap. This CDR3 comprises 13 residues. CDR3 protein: CASSDQGFGGYTF. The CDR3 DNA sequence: TGTGCCAGCAGTGATCAGGGGTTCGGGGGCTACACCTTC.

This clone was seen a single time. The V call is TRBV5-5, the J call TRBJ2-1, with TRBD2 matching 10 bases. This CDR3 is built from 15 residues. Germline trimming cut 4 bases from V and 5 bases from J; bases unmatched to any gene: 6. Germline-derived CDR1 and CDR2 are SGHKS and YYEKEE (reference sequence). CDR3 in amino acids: CASSPGLAANNEQFF. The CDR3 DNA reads TGTGCCAGCAGCCCCGGACTAGCGGCCAACAATGAGCAGTTCTTC.

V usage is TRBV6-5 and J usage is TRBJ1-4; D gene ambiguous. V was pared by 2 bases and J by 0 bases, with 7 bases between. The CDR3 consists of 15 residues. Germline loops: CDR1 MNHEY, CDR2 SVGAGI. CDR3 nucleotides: TGTGCCAGCAGTTACCAGGTCACAACTAATGAAAAACTGTTTTTT. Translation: CASSYQVTTNEKLFF.

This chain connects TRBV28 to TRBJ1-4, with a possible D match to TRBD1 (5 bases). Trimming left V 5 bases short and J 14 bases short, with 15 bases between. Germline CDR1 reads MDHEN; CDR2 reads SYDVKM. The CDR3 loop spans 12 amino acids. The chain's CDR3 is CASSLLLGGLFF. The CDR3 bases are TGTGCCAGCAGTCTCCTGTTGGGGGGGCTGTTTTTT.

The CDR3 DNA reads TGTGCCAGCAGTGACTCGCAAGCCAAAAACATTCAGTACTTC. Translating gives CASSDSQAKNIQYF. This chain uses TRBV2 with TRBJ2-4; no definite D call. The germline V and J ends were trimmed by 3 bases and 0 bases, with 6 bases remaining between them. CDR3 size: 14 residues. The V gene's germline CDR1 is SNHLY and CDR2 FYNNEI.

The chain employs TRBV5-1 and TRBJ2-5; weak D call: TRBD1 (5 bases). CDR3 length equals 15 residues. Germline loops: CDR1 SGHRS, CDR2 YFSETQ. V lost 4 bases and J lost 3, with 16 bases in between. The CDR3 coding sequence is TGCGCCAGCAGCCATCAAAGGGGCGCAGAAGAGACCCAGTACTTC. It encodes CASSHQRGAEETQYF.

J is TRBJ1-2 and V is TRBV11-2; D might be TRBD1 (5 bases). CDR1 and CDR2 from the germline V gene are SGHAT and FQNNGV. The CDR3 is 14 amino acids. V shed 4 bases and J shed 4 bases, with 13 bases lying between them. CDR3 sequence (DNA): TGTGCCAGCAGCTCCCATCCAGGGTCCTATGGCTACACCTTC. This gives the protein CASSSHPGSYGYTF.

The CDR3 nucleotides read TGTGCCAGCAGCCAAGATCCTGGCCGGAAGGCACCCCTCCACTTT. This encodes CASSQDPGRKAPLHF. This chain connects TRBV4-2 to TRBJ1-6; no firm D call. This CDR3 contains 15 residues. The germline gives CDR1 LGHNA, CDR2 YNFKEQ. The germline V and J ends were trimmed by 0 bases and 11 bases, with 14 bases remaining between them.

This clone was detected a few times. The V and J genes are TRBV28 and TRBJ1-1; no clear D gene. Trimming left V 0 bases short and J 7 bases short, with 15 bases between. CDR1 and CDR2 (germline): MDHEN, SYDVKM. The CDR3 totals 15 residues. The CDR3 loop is CASSLWGGYLDEAFF. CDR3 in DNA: TGTGCCAGCAGTTTATGGGGAGGCTACCTCGATGAAGCTTTCTTT.

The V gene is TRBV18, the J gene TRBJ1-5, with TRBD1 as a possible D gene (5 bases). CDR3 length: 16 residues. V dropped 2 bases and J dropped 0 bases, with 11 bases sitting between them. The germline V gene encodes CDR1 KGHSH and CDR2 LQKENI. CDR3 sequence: CASSPTQGNSNQPQHF. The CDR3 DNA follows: TGTGCCAGCTCACCAACCCAGGGAAATAGCAATCAGCCCCAGCATTTT.

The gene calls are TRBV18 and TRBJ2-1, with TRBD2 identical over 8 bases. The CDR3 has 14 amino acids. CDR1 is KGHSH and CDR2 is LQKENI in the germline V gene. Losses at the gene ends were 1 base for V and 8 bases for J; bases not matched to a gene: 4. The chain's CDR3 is CASSPLAGNDEQFF. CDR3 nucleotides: TGTGCCAGCTCACCACTAGCGGGGAATGATGAGCAGTTCTTC.

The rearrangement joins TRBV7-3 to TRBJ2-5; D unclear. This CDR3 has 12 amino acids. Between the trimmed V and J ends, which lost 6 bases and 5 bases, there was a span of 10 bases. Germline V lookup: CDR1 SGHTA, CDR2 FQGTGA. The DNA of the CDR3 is TGTGCCAGCAGTCACCCCGGGGAGACCCAGTACTTC. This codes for CASSHPGETQYF.